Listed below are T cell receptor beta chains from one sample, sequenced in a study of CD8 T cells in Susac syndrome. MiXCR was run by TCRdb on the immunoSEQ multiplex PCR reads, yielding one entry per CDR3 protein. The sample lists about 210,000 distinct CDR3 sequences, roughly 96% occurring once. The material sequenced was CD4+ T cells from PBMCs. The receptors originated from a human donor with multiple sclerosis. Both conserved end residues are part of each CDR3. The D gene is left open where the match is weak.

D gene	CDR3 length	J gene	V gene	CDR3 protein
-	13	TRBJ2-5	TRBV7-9	CASSLGATETQYF
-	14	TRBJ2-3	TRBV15	CATSRDLGGDTQYF
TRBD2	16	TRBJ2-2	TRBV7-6	CASSLLASGSPGELFF
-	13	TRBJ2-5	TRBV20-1	CSAGMMGKETQYF
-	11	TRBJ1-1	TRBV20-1	CSARAHTEAFF
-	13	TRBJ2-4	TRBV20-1	CSALGPRENIQYF
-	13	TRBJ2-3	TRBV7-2	CASSFSAGDTQYF
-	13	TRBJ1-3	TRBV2	CASSPIRGNTIYF
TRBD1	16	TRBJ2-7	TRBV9	CASSVGGGQEIYEQYF
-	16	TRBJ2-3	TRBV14	CASSQFGPTLGNTQYF
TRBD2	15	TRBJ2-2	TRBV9	CASSVSGTNTGELFF
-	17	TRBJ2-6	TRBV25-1	CASRGDTRFSGANVLTF
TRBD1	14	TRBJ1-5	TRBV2	CASSEVTGGQPQHF
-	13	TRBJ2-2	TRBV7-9	CASSLRGSGELFF
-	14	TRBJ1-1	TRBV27	CASSFQGMNTEAFF
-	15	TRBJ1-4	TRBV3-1	CASSPSVTTNEKLFF
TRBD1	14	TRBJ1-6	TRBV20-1	CSAGRDRNNSPLHF
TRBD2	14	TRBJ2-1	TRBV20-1	CSASGTSGKSEQFF
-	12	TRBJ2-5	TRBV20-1	CSASLTQETQYF
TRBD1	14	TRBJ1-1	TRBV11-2	CASSPQTQGTEAFF
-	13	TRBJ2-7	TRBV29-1	CSVAHDPAYEQYF
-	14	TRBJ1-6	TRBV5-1	CASSLERPDSPLHF
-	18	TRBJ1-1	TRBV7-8	CASSLMRLAANLNTEAFF
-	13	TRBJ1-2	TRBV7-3	CASSLSDSYGYTF
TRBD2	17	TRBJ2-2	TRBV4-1	CASSPPTSGRVTGELFF
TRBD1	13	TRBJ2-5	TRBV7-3	CASSYGTGETQYF
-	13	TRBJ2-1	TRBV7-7	CASSLDGWAEQFF
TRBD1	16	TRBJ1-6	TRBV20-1	CSASQGQGVYNSPLHF
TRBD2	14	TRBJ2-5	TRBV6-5	CASRTGLVQETQYF
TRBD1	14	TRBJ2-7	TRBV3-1	CASSQSDRGTEQYF
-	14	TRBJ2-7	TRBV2	CASSEFVAAYEQYF
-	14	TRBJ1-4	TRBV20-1	CSAPLGSTNEKLFF
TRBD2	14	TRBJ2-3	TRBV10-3	CAIKGGRAVDTQYF
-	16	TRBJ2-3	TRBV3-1	CASSLRGGGPTDTQYF
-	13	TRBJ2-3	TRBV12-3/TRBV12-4	CASTRDVTDTQYF
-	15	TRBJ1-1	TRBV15	CATSRDPRGRGEAFF
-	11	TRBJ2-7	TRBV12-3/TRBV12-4	CASSFAYEQYF
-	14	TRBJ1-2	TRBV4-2	CASSQDMAPTGYTF
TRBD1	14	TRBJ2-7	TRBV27	CASSSRTGYYEQYF
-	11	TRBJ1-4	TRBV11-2	CASSSRRELFF
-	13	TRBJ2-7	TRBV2	CASSREQAYEQYF
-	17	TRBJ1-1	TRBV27	CASMSGINQGRNTEAFF
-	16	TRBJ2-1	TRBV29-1	CSVEGRGRSLHNEQFF
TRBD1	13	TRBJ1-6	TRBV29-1	CSVRDSQNSPLHF
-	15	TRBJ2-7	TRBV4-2	CASSQAGDKTYEQYF
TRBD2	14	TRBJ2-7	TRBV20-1	CSAPRTSGFYEQYF
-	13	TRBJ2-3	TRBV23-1	CASSPSRTDTQYF
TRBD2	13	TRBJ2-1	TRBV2	CASLAGSYNEQFF
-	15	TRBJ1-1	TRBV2	CASSDEGFALLRAFF
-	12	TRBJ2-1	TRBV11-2	CASSHPPGEQFF
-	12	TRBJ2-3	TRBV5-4	CASSLREDTQYF